This note documents a single TCR beta chain sequence. The protocol was immunoSEQ multiplex PCR, while the TCRdb copy is restricted to in-frame clones and leaves out a portion. The sample includes nearly 70,000 clones, 93% of them seen just once. Trimming stripped 4 bases from V and 5 bases from J, with 5 bases between. The germline V gene encodes CDR1 LNHDA and CDR2 SQIVND (reference sequence). This CDR3 region has 11 residues. The rearrangement joins TRBV19 to TRBJ1-1; perhaps TRBD1 as D (5 bases). The sequence came from a middle-aged man with rheumatoid arthritis. Sequencing was done on a sample of PBMCs. The CDR3 sequence is CASSTGTEAFF. Written as DNA, the CDR3 is TGTGCCAGTAGTACAGGGACTGAAGCTTTCTTT.